Listed below are T cell receptor beta chains from one sample, sequenced in a study of blood T cells in healthy people across ages. TCRdb reanalysed the 5' RACE reads using MiXCR and keeps one entry per CDR3 protein. The table shows roughly 790,000 distinct CDR3 sequences, with 43% occurring only once. The sample taken for sequencing was blood. These receptor sequences come from an older woman in good health. The CDR3 runs from the conserved cysteine through the conserved F or W. A D gene is named only where the DNA matches it firmly. The size of a clone is reported for some rows only, either as once, few or many, or as a class for expanded clones.

d_gene	abundance	j_gene	v_gene	CDR3nt	CDR3aa
-	-	TRBJ2-5	TRBV7-9	TGTGCCAGCAGCCAGGGACTTAACCAAGAGACCCAGTACTTC	CASSQGLNQETQYF
TRBD2	few	TRBJ2-5	TRBV6-1	TGTGCCACCGGGGGGTCTACGGGACGGGAGACCCAGTACTTC	CATGGSTGRETQYF
TRBD1	-	TRBJ2-7	TRBV29-1	TGCAGCGTAGGGGACAGGGGGGACGAGCAGTACTTC	CSVGDRGDEQYF
TRBD2	once	TRBJ2-1	TRBV7-2	TGTGCCAGCAGCCGCACTAGCGGGGGGTGGAATGAGCAGTTCTTC	CASSRTSGGWNEQFF
TRBD1	-	TRBJ2-3	TRBV13	TGTGCCAGCAGCAGCGGCGTAGGAACAGGGGCAACAGATACGCAGTATTTT	CASSSGVGTGATDTQYF
TRBD2	-	TRBJ2-7	TRBV7-9	TGTGCCAGCAGCTTGGGTGTACTAGCGGAGGGGGCCTACGAGCAGTACTTC	CASSLGVLAEGAYEQYF
-	few	TRBJ1-2	TRBV6-5	TGTGCCAGCAGTTACGACAGGCGGGACTATGGCTACACCTTC	CASSYDRRDYGYTF
-	once	TRBJ2-7	TRBV7-9	TGTGCCAGCAGCTCCTCACGGGGGATGGAGGAGACCCTGTACTTC	CASSSSRGMEETLYF
TRBD2	-	TRBJ2-1	TRBV3-1	TGTGCCAGCAGCCAAGGGTATAGCGGGGGGTTCTACAATGAGCAGTTCTTC	CASSQGYSGGFYNEQFF
-	-	TRBJ2-4	TRBV20-1	TGCAGTGCTATCGGCTCCCCCAAAAACATTCAGTACTTC	CSAIGSPKNIQYF
TRBD2	few	TRBJ2-3	TRBV10-3	TGTGCCATCAGTGCACTAGCGGGAGGAGGAGATACGCAGTATTTT	CAISALAGGGDTQYF
-	few	TRBJ2-1	TRBV28	TGTGCCAGCAGTTTAGGGCTAGCAGGCTCCATGGATGAGCAGTTCTTC	CASSLGLAGSMDEQFF
-	few	TRBJ2-1	TRBV24-1	TGTGCCACCAGTGATCCGGACATCAATGAGCAGTTCTTC	CATSDPDINEQFF
-	-	TRBJ1-1	TRBV7-9	TGTGCCAGCAGTTTGGAAACAGGGAACACTGAAGCTTTCTTT	CASSLETGNTEAFF
TRBD2	-	TRBJ2-7	TRBV20-1	TGCAGTGCAGGGGCTAGCGGGACCTACGAGCAGTACTTC	CSAGASGTYEQYF
-	-	TRBJ1-4	TRBV28	TGTGCCAGCAGCTTACAGTTAAGGGGTGAAAAACTGTTTTTT	CASSLQLRGEKLFF
TRBD2	-	TRBJ2-7	TRBV9	TGTGCCAGCAGCGCGGGACTAGCCAGTCCCGAGCAGTACTTC	CASSAGLASPEQYF
TRBD2	many	TRBJ2-4	TRBV10-3	TGTGCCATCAGTGATGGTAGCGGGAAAAACATTCAGTACTTC	CAISDGSGKNIQYF
-	-	TRBJ2-6	TRBV6-2/TRBV6-3	TGTGCCAGCAGTTACCCCCATGACTCTGGGGCCAACGTCCTGACTTTC	CASSYPHDSGANVLTF
TRBD1	-	TRBJ1-2	TRBV2	TGTGCCAGCAGTGAATTTCAGGGGGATGACTATGGCTACACCTTC	CASSEFQGDDYGYTF
TRBD2	-	TRBJ2-3	TRBV20-1	TGCAGTGCTAGACCCCTAGCGGGGGGGGGAATTACAGATACGCAGTATTTT	CSARPLAGGGITDTQYF
TRBD2	few	TRBJ2-7	TRBV11-2	TGTGCCGACGGGAGGACGCTTGACGGCGAGCAGTACTTC	CADGRTLDGEQYF
-	few	TRBJ2-5	TRBV29-1	TGCAGCGCCGAGCCGTACAATGAGCAGTACTTC	CSAEPYNEQYF
TRBD1	many	TRBJ2-7	TRBV6-2/TRBV6-3	TGTGCCAGCAGTGACGGGACAGGGGCTTCCTACGAGCAGTACTTC	CASSDGTGASYEQYF
-	-	TRBJ2-5	TRBV4-2	TGTGCCAGCAGCCAAGCCCCGGGGGTAGAGACCCAGTACTTC	CASSQAPGVETQYF
TRBD1	-	TRBJ2-1	TRBV7-9	TGTGCCAGCAGCTTAGATCGGGACAGGACTACCCGTAATTTCTACAATGAGCAGTTCTTC	CASSLDRDRTTRNFYNEQFF
TRBD1	few	TRBJ2-4	TRBV7-9	TGTGCCAGCAGCTTGAGTCAGGGGGTCGCCAAAAACATTCAGTACTTC	CASSLSQGVAKNIQYF
-	-	TRBJ1-2	TRBV2	TGTGCCAGCAGCGAGACGGGGGGCACTGGCTACACCTTC	CASSETGGTGYTF
-	-	TRBJ1-4	TRBV12-3/TRBV12-4	TGTGCCATCAGCACAGGGCTTGGTCGAAAACTGTTTTTT	CAISTGLGRKLFF
-	-	TRBJ2-7	TRBV27	TGTGCCAGCAGTTTAACCCGGACAGTATCCTACGAGCAGTACTTC	CASSLTRTVSYEQYF
TRBD1	once	TRBJ1-6	TRBV6-5	TGTGCCAGCAGTGACGACAGGGTTTCACCCCCCCACTTT	CASSDDRVSPPHF
TRBD1	-	TRBJ1-5	TRBV12-3/TRBV12-4	TGTGCCAGCACCCCGGGACAGGGGGCAGGAAGAAATCAGCCCCAGCATTTT	CASTPGQGAGRNQPQHF
-	once	TRBJ2-4	TRBV27	TGTGCCAGCAAAGATGGCCCCAACGCCATAGTCAAAAACATTCAGTACTTC	CASKDGPNAIVKNIQYF
-	-	TRBJ2-7	TRBV5-1	TGCGCCAGCAGCTTGGCCTCCGGTACAGTAAGATACGAGCAGTACTTC	CASSLASGTVRYEQYF
-	-	TRBJ2-1	TRBV7-9	TGTGCCAGCAGCTCCCCACCTTCTGAAATAAATGAGCAGTTCTTC	CASSSPPSEINEQFF
-	-	TRBJ2-7	TRBV11-3	TGTGCCAGCAGCTTAACGGGAGAGGCCTACAATGAGCAGTACTTC	CASSLTGEAYNEQYF
-	-	TRBJ1-1	TRBV12-3/TRBV12-4	TGTGCCAGCAGTTTACGGGGAATTGGGACTGAAGCTTTCTTT	CASSLRGIGTEAFF
-	-	TRBJ2-7	TRBV11-1	TGTGCCAGCAGCTCAGCAGGGAGCCAGAGCGGCGAGCAGTACTTC	CASSSAGSQSGEQYF
-	many	TRBJ2-1	TRBV10-3	TGTGCCATCAGTCCACTCCTGGATGAGCAGTTCTTC	CAISPLLDEQFF
TRBD1	few	TRBJ2-7	TRBV12-3/TRBV12-4	TGTGCCAGCAGTCTACAGGGGGCTGAATACAATGAGCAGTACTTC	CASSLQGAEYNEQYF
TRBD1	-	TRBJ2-1	TRBV5-1	TGCGCCGGCAGCCCCGGACAGGGGGCGATCAATGAGCAGTTCTTC	CAGSPGQGAINEQFF
-	-	TRBJ2-1	TRBV6-5	TGTGCCAGTAGGGCTACCTACAATGAGCAGTTCTTC	CASRATYNEQFF
-	few	TRBJ1-2	TRBV6-5	TGTGCCAGCACCACCGTGGACAGCTACTATGGCTACACCTTC	CASTTVDSYYGYTF
-	-	TRBJ1-2	TRBV20-1	TGCAGTGCTAGAGATCCGGGTCTCGTCGGGTCCTATGGCTACACCTTC	CSARDPGLVGSYGYTF
-	few	TRBJ2-5	TRBV24-1	TGTGCCACCAGTGATTTTACAGGGAGGGGGGAAGAGACCCAGTACTTC	CATSDFTGRGEETQYF
TRBD1	-	TRBJ2-6	TRBV5-1	TGCGCCAGCAGGACCGACAGGGCTGGGGCCAACGTCCTGACTTTC	CASRTDRAGANVLTF
-	-	TRBJ2-3	TRBV6-6	TGTGCCAGCAGTTCCATGGACAAGACAGATACGCAGTATTTT	CASSSMDKTDTQYF
-	-	TRBJ1-2	TRBV9	TGTGCCAGCAGCGAGACTCCTAATAATAACTATGGCTACACCTTC	CASSETPNNNYGYTF
TRBD1	-	TRBJ2-5	TRBV15	TGTGCCACCAGCAGAGTGGGACAGCCCGACAATGAGCAGTACTTC	CATSRVGQPDNEQYF
-	few	TRBJ1-1	TRBV14	TGTGCCAGCAGCCCCCCCGGGAGAGTCACTGAAGCTTTCTTT	CASSPPGRVTEAFF
-	-	TRBJ1-2	TRBV29-1	TGCAGCGTTCCCTTTGGGCAGCGCGTCGATGGCTACACCTTC	CSVPFGQRVDGYTF
-	few	TRBJ2-5	TRBV9	TGTGCCAGCAGCCAGGGGGGCGGGATGGTACAGTACTTC	CASSQGGGMVQYF
-	-	TRBJ2-1	TRBV5-1	TGCGCCGGCAACAACCGAGGTTCGGAACCGGACAATGAGCAGTTCTTC	CAGNNRGSEPDNEQFF
TRBD1	-	TRBJ2-7	TRBV12-5	TGTGCTAGTGGCCCGGGACAGGGCTTTTACGAGCAGTACTTC	CASGPGQGFYEQYF
-	few	TRBJ1-5	TRBV18	TGTGCCAGCTCACAAGGGTGGGACACCAATCAGCCCCAGCATTTT	CASSQGWDTNQPQHF
-	once	TRBJ2-1	TRBV6-1	TGTGCCAGCAGTGAAGCGATATTGACCACCCACCCTTCCTACAATGAGCAGTTCTTC	CASSEAILTTHPSYNEQFF
TRBD1	-	TRBJ1-2	TRBV25-1	TGTGCCAGCAGTGAATTGACAGGGGGTTATGGCTACACCTTC	CASSELTGGYGYTF